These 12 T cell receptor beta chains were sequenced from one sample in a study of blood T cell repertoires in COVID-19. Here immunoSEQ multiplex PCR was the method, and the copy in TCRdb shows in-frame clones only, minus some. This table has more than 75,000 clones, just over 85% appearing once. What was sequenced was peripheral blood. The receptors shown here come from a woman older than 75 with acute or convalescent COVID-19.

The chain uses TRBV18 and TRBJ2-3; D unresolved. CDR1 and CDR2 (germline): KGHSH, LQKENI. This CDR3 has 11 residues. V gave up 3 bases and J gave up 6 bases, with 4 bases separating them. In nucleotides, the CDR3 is TGTGCCAGCTCACCGGGCGATACGCAGTATTTT. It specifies CASSPGDTQYF.

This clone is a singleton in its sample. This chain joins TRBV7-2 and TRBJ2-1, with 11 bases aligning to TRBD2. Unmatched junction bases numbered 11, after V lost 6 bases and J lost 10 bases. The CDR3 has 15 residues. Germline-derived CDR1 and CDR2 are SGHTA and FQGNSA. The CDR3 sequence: CASRLSGRAQGEQFF. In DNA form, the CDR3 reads TGTGCCAGCAGACTTAGCGGGAGGGCCCAGGGGGAGCAGTTCTTC.

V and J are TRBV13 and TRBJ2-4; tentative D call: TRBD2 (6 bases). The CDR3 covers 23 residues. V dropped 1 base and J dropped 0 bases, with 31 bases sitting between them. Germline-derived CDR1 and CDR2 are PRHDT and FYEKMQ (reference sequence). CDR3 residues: CASSLEGGREADGHFQAKNIQYF. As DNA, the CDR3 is TGTGCCAGCAGCTTAGAAGGAGGCAGGGAGGCTGATGGCCACTTCCAAGCCAAAAACATTCAGTACTTC.

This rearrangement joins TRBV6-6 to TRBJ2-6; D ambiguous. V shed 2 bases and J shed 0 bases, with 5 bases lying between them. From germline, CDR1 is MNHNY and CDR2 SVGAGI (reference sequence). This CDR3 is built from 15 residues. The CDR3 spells CASSYGRSGANVLTF. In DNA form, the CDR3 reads TGTGCCAGCAGTTACGGGCGCTCTGGGGCCAACGTCCTGACTTTC.

DNA of the CDR3: TGTGCCACCACCTCCGGGTGGGATGGCTACACCTTC. Its translation: CATTSGWDGYTF. J is TRBJ1-2 and V is TRBV15; unclear D gene. V was shortened by 7 bases and J by 6 bases, with 12 bases between the two germline ends. This CDR3 has 12 residues. In germline, CDR1 is LNHNV, CDR2 YYDKDF (reference sequence).

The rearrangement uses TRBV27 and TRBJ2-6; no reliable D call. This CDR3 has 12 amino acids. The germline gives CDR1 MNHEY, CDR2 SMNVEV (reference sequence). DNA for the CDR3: TGTAATTCATTCTCTGGGGCCAACGTCCTGACTTTC. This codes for CNSFSGANVLTF.

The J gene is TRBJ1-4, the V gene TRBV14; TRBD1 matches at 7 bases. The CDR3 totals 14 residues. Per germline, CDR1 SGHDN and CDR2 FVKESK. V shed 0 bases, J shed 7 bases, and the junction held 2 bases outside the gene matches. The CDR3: CASSQDQGVEKLFF. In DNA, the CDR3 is TGTGCCAGCAGCCAAGATCAGGGGGTTGAAAAACTGTTTTTT.

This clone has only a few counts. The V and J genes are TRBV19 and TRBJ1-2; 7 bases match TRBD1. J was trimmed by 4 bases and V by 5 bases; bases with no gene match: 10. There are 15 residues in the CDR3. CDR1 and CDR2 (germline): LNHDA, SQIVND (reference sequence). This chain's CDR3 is CASSSGQSRGYGYTF. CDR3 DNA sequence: TGTGCCAGTAGTTCGGGACAGTCGAGAGGCTATGGCTACACCTTC.

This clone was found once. Written as DNA, the CDR3 is TGTGCCAGCAGCCCCGACAGGTTAGTCTACGAGCAGTACTTC. It specifies CASSPDRLVYEQYF. This chain uses TRBV11-2 with TRBJ2-7; perhaps TRBD1 as D (6 bases). Germline-derived CDR1 and CDR2 are SGHAT and FQNNGV. The CDR3 spans 14 residues. V lost 5 bases and J lost 3, with 14 bases in between.

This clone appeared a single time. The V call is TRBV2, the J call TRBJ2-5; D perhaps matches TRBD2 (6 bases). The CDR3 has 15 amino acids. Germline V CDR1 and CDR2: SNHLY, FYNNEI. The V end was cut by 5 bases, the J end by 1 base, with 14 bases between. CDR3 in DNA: TGTGCCAGCAGTCAGAAAGCGGGTGGCCAAGAGACCCAGTACTTC. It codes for CASSQKAGGQETQYF. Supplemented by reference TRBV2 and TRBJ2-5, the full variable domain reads EPEVTQTPSHQVTQMGQEVILRCVPISNHLYFYWYRQILGQKVEFLVSFYNNEISEKSEIFDDQFSVERPDGSNFTLKIRSTKLEDSAMYFCASSQKAGGQETQYFGPGTRLLVL.

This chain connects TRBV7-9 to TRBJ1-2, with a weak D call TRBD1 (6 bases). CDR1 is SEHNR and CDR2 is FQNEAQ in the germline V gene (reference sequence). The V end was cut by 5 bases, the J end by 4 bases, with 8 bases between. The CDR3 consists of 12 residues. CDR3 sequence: CASSGQLYGYTF. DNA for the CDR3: TGTGCCAGCAGCGGACAGCTCTATGGCTACACCTTC.

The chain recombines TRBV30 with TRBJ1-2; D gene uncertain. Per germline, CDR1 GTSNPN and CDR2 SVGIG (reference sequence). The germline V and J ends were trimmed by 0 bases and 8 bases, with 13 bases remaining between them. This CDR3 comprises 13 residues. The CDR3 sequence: CAWSVPGSGGYTF. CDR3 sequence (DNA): TGTGCCTGGAGTGTACCGGGATCGGGCGGCTACACCTTC. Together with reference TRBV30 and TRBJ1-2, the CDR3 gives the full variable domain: SQTIHQWPATLVQPVGSPLSLECTVEGTSNPNLYWYRQAAGRGLQLLFYSVGIGQISSEVPQNLSASRPQDRQFILSSKKLLLSDSGFYLCAWSVPGSGGYTFGSGTRLTVV.